This T cell receptor (beta chain) was recovered during a study of T cell responses to AZD1222 COVID-19 vaccine. On this clone: The antigen is unknown.

Study-wide results and caveats: The span of vaccine-associated CD4 TCRs extended across spike, with dominance at 160-218 and 743-854. It was only a handful of AZD1222 recipients who were seropositive at baseline. Targeting of unmutated variant regions was reportedly seen in nearly half of spike-specific TCRs.

Profiling relied on immunoSEQ multiplex PCR, and the TCRdb table lists in-frame clones only, not all of them. Among over 130,000 clones, 75% to 95% were seen once, and the ten largest hold 3% to 3.5%. In germline, CDR1 is MGHRA, CDR2 YSYEKL. The CDR3 sequence is 17 residues long. V gave up 1 base and J gave up 6 bases; unmatched junction bases: 9. The sequencing here drew on peripheral blood, taken 28 days after the second AZD1222 dose. This clonotype originated in an adult who received the AZD1222 COVID-19 vaccine. The chain couples TRBV4-1 to TRBJ2-3; 11 positions match TRBD2. DNA of the CDR3: TGCGCCAGCAGCCAAGTCCGGCTTGCTAGCGGGGGGGATACGCAGTATTTT. This sequence encodes CASSQVRLASGGDTQYF.